These T cell receptor beta chains were read from a single sample in a study of CD8 T cell repertoires and HIV-1 epitope variants. These receptors lack a known antigen. The table came from immunoSEQ multiplex PCR; TCRdb's copy has only in-frame clones and leaves some out. The sample includes roughly 5,800 clones, 64% of them seen just once. What was sequenced was cultured CD8+ T cells derived from PBMCs. The receptor source for this set is a male donor with HIV. The CDR3 runs from the conserved cysteine through the conserved F or W. Fields, in order: J gene, D gene, V gene, clone size, CDR3 DNA, CDR3 protein. D genes are given only for firm matches. For some rows the clone size is stated as once, few or many, or as a class when expanded; others skip it.

TRBJ2-3,.,TRBV25-1,.,TGTGCCAGCACTAGGGGGGGGAGAGATACGCAGTATTTT,CASTRGGRDTQYF
TRBJ1-5,TRBD1,TRBV7-9,once,TGTGCCAGCAGCTTAACGCCGCAGGGGGTAGGTCAGCCCCAGCATTTT,CASSLTPQGVGQPQHF
TRBJ2-1,.,TRBV4-3,once,TGCGCCAGCAGCCAAGTGCAGCAAGCCAATGAGCAGTTCTTC,CASSQVQQANEQFF
TRBJ1-2,.,TRBV5-1,few,TGCGCCAGCAGCTGGGAACAGGACGACTATGGCTACACCTTC,CASSWEQDDYGYTF
TRBJ2-7,.,TRBV28,.,TGTGCCAGCAGTTTCCCAGGGGACCCCTACGAGCAGTACTTC,CASSFPGDPYEQYF
TRBJ2-7,.,TRBV18,once,TGTGCCAGCTCACCACCGGGCAGGGGCGAGCAGTACTTC,CASSPPGRGEQYF
TRBJ2-3,TRBD1,TRBV7-8,.,TGTGCCAGCAGCTTCGACAGGGTATCGGATACGCAGTATTTT,CASSFDRVSDTQYF
TRBJ2-1,TRBD2,TRBV19,.,TGTGCCAGTAGTCCTGAGGGACTAGCGGGGGGGCGGGAGCAGTTCTTC,CASSPEGLAGGREQFF
TRBJ2-1,.,TRBV5-1,few,TGCGCCAGCAGCTTGGAAGGAGAGACCTACAATGAGCAGTTCTTC,CASSLEGETYNEQFF
TRBJ1-2,.,TRBV13,.,TGTGCCGCCGGGTCCTTCGGGCAGGGAGATTCTATAAACACCTTC,CAAGSFGQGDSINTF
TRBJ2-1,.,TRBV27,.,TGTGCCAGCAGTCCCGTGATGGAAGGGACCTACAATGAGCAGTTCTTC,CASSPVMEGTYNEQFF
TRBJ2-7,TRBD1,TRBV10-3,.,TGTGCCTCCCGGGACAGGGGGGGTTACGAGCAGTACTTC,CASRDRGGYEQYF
TRBJ2-1,TRBD1,TRBV5-4,.,TGTGCCAGCAGCCGAACACAGGGGTGGGAATCCTACAATGAGCAGTTCTTC,CASSRTQGWESYNEQFF
TRBJ1-5,TRBD1,TRBV19,.,TGTGCCAGTAGTCCCGACAGGGGTAGTCAGCCCCAGCATTTT,CASSPDRGSQPQHF
TRBJ1-1,.,TRBV7-9,few,TGTGCCAGCAGCTTAAATGGGGGTTCCAACACTGAAGCTTTCTTT,CASSLNGGSNTEAFF
TRBJ2-1,TRBD1,TRBV5-1,.,TGCGCCAGCAGCTCGGGACAGGGGGAGAATGAGCAGTTCTTC,CASSSGQGENEQFF
TRBJ2-4,.,TRBV11-3,few,TGTGCCAGCAGTTCTCCGGGGGAAAACATTCAGTACTTC,CASSSPGENIQYF
TRBJ2-5,TRBD2,TRBV6-6,.,TGTGCCAGCAGTTATCTAGCGGGGGGGGACAAAAGGACCCAGTACTTC,CASSYLAGGDKRTQYF
TRBJ1-2,.,TRBV7-2,once,TGTGCCAGCAGCTCCTCAGGGGCTGACTATGGCTACACCTTC,CASSSSGADYGYTF
TRBJ1-2,.,TRBV5-4,.,TGCGCCAGCAGCCAAGATCCCGTCGAACTCGACTATGGCTACACCTTC,CASSQDPVELDYGYTF
TRBJ2-3,TRBD2,TRBV27,.,TGTGCCAGCAGTACGAGGAATCAGCGGGGGGCCACAGATACGCAGTATTTT,CASSTRNQRGATDTQYF
TRBJ1-4,TRBD1,TRBV19,.,TGTGCCAGTAGTATTCCTCCGGGACAGCCTAATGAAAAACTGTTTTTT,CASSIPPGQPNEKLFF
TRBJ1-5,.,TRBV9,.,TGTGCCAGCAGCGTAGGGAGTACTCAGCCCCAGCATTTT,CASSVGSTQPQHF
TRBJ2-3,.,TRBV29-1,.,TGCACCGCTCCAGGGTCTAGCACAGATACGCAGTATTTT,CTAPGSSTDTQYF
TRBJ2-1,TRBD2,TRBV19,few,TGTGCCAGTAGTATAGCCCCCAGCGGGAGGTTTAATGAGCAGTTCTTC,CASSIAPSGRFNEQFF
TRBJ2-1,.,TRBV5-1,.,TGCGCCAGCAGCTCGGAGTTTGATGAGCAGTTCTTC,CASSSEFDEQFF
TRBJ2-1,.,TRBV7-9,.,TGTGCCAGCAGCCTCGGTCAGGGGCTAAACAATGAGCAGTTCTTC,CASSLGQGLNNEQFF
TRBJ1-2,.,TRBV28,.,TGTGCCAGCAGGGACGGACAGTATGGCTACACCTTC,CASRDGQYGYTF